The 26 T cell receptor beta chains in this list originate from one sample, sequenced in a study of T-cell reconstitution after alpha-beta-depleted transplantation in children. This sample's TCRbeta library carried unique molecular identifier barcodes. In TCRdb, the PCR reads were re-called with MiXCR into one record per CDR3 protein. The sample yields 540,000 or so distinct CDR3 sequences, under 30% seen once. Sequenced here: PBMCs, mostly from graft donor cells, sampled 360 days after TCRalphabeta/CD19-depleted stem cell transplant. These receptors all come from a boy younger than two who had a stem cell transplant for acute myeloid leukemia, so the T cells may come from the graft donor.

At least ten counts were recorded for this clonotype. The rearrangement joins TRBV6-5 to TRBJ2-2, with 8 nucleotides matching TRBD2. V gave up 7 bases and J gave up 4 bases; unmatched junction bases: 5. The CDR3 length is 14 residues. CDR1 is MNHEY and CDR2 is SVGAGI in the germline V gene. The CDR3, as DNA: TGTGCCAGCATTCCGGGGGGGTCCACCGGGGAGCTGTTTTTT. As protein: CASIPGGSTGELFF.

This clonotype has more than one count but fewer than ten. The chain employs TRBV11-2 and TRBJ2-1; D is undetermined. The CDR3 has 12 residues. Trimming cost V 0 bases and J 6 bases, with 3 bases left between them. Looked up from germline, CDR1 is SGHAT and CDR2 is FQNNGV. The CDR3 reads CASSLEINEQFF. In nucleotides, the CDR3 is TGTGCCAGCAGCTTAGAGATCAATGAGCAGTTCTTC.

This clonotype was detected many times. V usage is TRBV6-5 and J usage is TRBJ2-3; D remains unclear. The CDR3 length is 14 residues. Germline CDR1 MNHEY, CDR2 SVGAGI. V was pared by 5 bases and J by 4 bases, with 13 bases between. DNA for the CDR3: TGTGCCAGCAGTCTGGGCCCTCTGTCAGATACGCAGTATTTT. This codes for CASSLGPLSDTQYF.

The V call is TRBV3-1, the J call TRBJ2-7; 9 bases match TRBD1. Germline CDR1 LGHDT, CDR2 YNNKEL (reference sequence). Trimming at V came to 4 bases and at J to 0 bases, leaving 4 bases not matched to a gene. The CDR3 loop spans 15 amino acids. The DNA of the CDR3 is TGTGCCAGCAGCCTAGGGACAGGGCACTCCTACGAGCAGTACGTC. It is translated as CASSLGTGHSYEQYV.

The chain recombines TRBV28 with TRBJ1-4; D unresolved. CDR1 MDHEN and CDR2 SYDVKM come from the germline V gene. Trimming left V 8 bases short and J 0 bases short, with 10 bases between. The CDR3 contains 14 residues. The CDR3 DNA is TGTGCCAGCCTCTCGTGGGCAACTAATGAAAAACTGTTTTTT. Its translation: CASLSWATNEKLFF.

This rearrangement joins TRBV27 to TRBJ2-4; the match to TRBD1 covers 12 bases. The CDR3 contains 15 residues. CDR1 MNHEY and CDR2 SMNVEV come from the germline V gene (reference sequence). The J segment lost 7 bases and the V segment lost 4 bases, leaving 5 bases of the junction unmatched. CDR3 amino acids: CASSSGQGALNIQYF. CDR3 nucleotides: TGTGCCAGCAGTTCGGGACAGGGGGCGCTCAACATTCAGTACTTC.

The chain recombines TRBV5-6 with TRBJ2-2, with 8 nucleotides matching TRBD1. CDR1 is SGHDT, CDR2 YYEEEE, per germline. CDR3 length: 15 residues. J gave up 0 bases and V 6 bases, and 4 bases lay outside the gene matches. The CDR3 protein is CASTGQGSNTGELFF. Written as DNA, the CDR3 is TGTGCCAGCACAGGACAGGGTTCGAACACCGGGGAGCTGTTTTTT.

This clonotype was seen at least ten times. The CDR3 region is CASSPQYNEQFF. DNA of the CDR3: TGTGCCAGCAGTCCCCAGTACAATGAGCAGTTCTTC. The V and J genes are TRBV6-2 or TRBV6-3 and TRBJ2-1; no definite D call. The germline CDR1 and CDR2 sequences are MNHEY and SVGEGT. Trimming removed 5 bases at V and 4 bases at J, with 6 bases between. The CDR3 sequence is 12 residues long.

This clonotype showed up many times. J is TRBJ2-7 and V is TRBV7-2, with a weak D call TRBD1 (5 bases). The germline V gene has CDR1 SGHTA and CDR2 FQGNSA. The CDR3 covers 13 residues. The V and J ends lost 4 bases and 5 bases respectively, with 12 bases between them. The chain's CDR3 is CASSYIDRNEQYF. CDR3 nucleotides: TGTGCCAGCAGCTACATTGACAGAAACGAGCAGTACTTC.

This clonotype was found many times. The chain has TRBV20-1 and TRBJ1-6; possibly TRBD1 for D (5 bases). CDR1 and CDR2 (germline): DFQATT, SNEGSKA (reference sequence). V was shortened by 0 bases and J by 12 bases, with 9 bases between the two germline ends. CDR3 length equals 12 residues. CDR3 in DNA: TGCAGTGCTAGAGATCGGCAGGGACCCCTCCACTTT. Translated: CSARDRQGPLHF.

This clonotype occurred once. The chain employs TRBV6-1 and TRBJ1-1; the match to TRBD1 covers 7 bases. This CDR3 contains 18 residues. Germline V lookup: CDR1 MNHNS, CDR2 SASEGT. V was pared by 5 bases and J by 2 bases, with 17 bases of the junction left unmatched. CDR3 DNA sequence: TGTGCCAGCAGTCCCCCTACACTGACCGGGACAGTTAACACTGAAGCTTTCTTT. Translating it yields CASSPPTLTGTVNTEAFF.

This clonotype was detected ten times or more. This chain uses TRBV20-1 with TRBJ2-1; D is undetermined. The length of the CDR3 is 17 residues. Germline loops: CDR1 DFQATT, CDR2 SNEGSKA (reference sequence). Trimming removed 0 bases from V and 0 bases from J, with 15 bases in between. The CDR3 nucleotides are TGCAGTGCTAGAGATTGGCTGGGGAAGGGCTCCTACAATGAGCAGTTCTTC. Encoded protein: CSARDWLGKGSYNEQFF.

V gene TRBV9 combines with J gene TRBJ2-1, with D possibly being TRBD2 (7 bases). Germline-derived CDR1 and CDR2 are SGDLS and YYNGEE. Trimming took 0 bases from V and 7 from J, leaving 17 bases between them. The CDR3 is 16 residues long. For the CDR3, the DNA is TGTGCCAGCAGCGTAGCTTACGGGGGGCTGACGAATGAGCAGTTCTTC. Protein sequence: CASSVAYGGLTNEQFF.

This clonotype was found many times. V is TRBV12-3 or TRBV12-4 and J is TRBJ1-1; 8 bases map to TRBD1. This CDR3 is built from 14 residues. Germline trimming cut 5 bases from V and 1 base from J; bases unmatched to any gene: 3. The CDR3 region is CASSLDRGNTEAFF. CDR3 nucleotides: TGTGCCAGCAGTCTAGACAGGGGGAACACTGAAGCTTTCTTT.

In this sample, this clonotype turned up a few times. The chain has TRBV10-3 and TRBJ2-1, with D perhaps matching TRBD2 (6 bases). Between the trimmed V and J ends, which lost 4 bases and 7 bases, there was a span of 11 bases. Looked up from germline, CDR1 is ENHRY and CDR2 is SYGVKD. The CDR3 spans 13 residues. CDR3 amino acids: CAISGTIGNEQFF. In DNA, the CDR3 is TGTGCCATCAGTGGGACTATAGGAAATGAGCAGTTCTTC.

This rearrangement joins TRBV4-1 to TRBJ2-5; the match to TRBD2 covers 7 bases. Per the germline V gene, CDR1 is MGHRA and CDR2 is YSYEKL. There are 15 residues in the CDR3. With V trimmed by 4 bases and J by 5 bases, 10 bases remained unmatched. The chain's CDR3 is CASSPISGTTETQYF. The DNA for the CDR3 is TGCGCCAGCAGCCCGATATCCGGGACTACGGAGACCCAGTACTTC.

With respect to this clonotype: A read error may explain this, as a much larger clone is one base away. The chain is built from TRBV9 and TRBJ2-2; TRBD1 aligns across 7 bases. There are 16 residues in the CDR3. The germline gives CDR1 SGDLS, CDR2 YYNGEE. V lost 4 bases to trimming and J lost 0 bases; unmatched junction nucleotides: 6. Here the CDR3 DNA reads TGTGCCAGCAGCCATCGGGACAGCGCGAACACCGGGGAGCTGTTTTTT. Translated: CASSHRDSANTGELFF.

The chain couples TRBV20-1 to TRBJ2-7; unclear D gene. The CDR3 runs to 13 residues. V gave up 6 bases and J gave up 2 bases, with 14 bases separating them. The germline CDR1 and CDR2 sequences are DFQATT and SNEGSKA (reference sequence). The CDR3 is CSATSAPTYEQYF. The CDR3 nucleotides read TGCAGTGCCACGAGTGCCCCAACCTACGAGCAGTACTTC.

In this sample, this clonotype turned up many times. V usage is TRBV6-2 or TRBV6-3 and J usage is TRBJ1-2; D may be TRBD1 (5 bases). Germline V gene data show CDR1 as MNHEY and CDR2 as SVGEGT. The CDR3 runs 14 residues. Trimming stripped 6 bases from V and 0 bases from J, with 11 bases between. This CDR3 reads CASRQGESNYGYTF. As DNA, the CDR3 is TGTGCCAGCAGGCAGGGAGAGTCTAACTATGGCTACACCTTC.

The J gene is TRBJ2-7, the V gene TRBV28; perhaps TRBD2 as D (5 bases). Germline V gene sequence: CDR1 MDHEN, CDR2 SYDVKM. V lost 6 bases, J lost 2 bases, and 14 bases lay in between. The CDR3 sequence is 14 residues long. The CDR3 reads CASSPQRPPYEQYV. CDR3 coding DNA: TGTGCCAGCAGCCCACAGCGGCCCCCCTACGAGCAGTACGTC.

J is TRBJ2-3 and V is TRBV7-9; D is ambiguous. The CDR3 has 13 residues. Trimming stripped 1 base from V and 6 bases from J, with 8 bases between. CDR1 and CDR2 from the germline V gene are SEHNR and FQNEAQ (reference sequence). The CDR3 nucleotides read TGTGCCAGCAGCTTAGGAATTGAGGATACGCAGTATTTT. Its protein product is CASSLGIEDTQYF. Full variable domain (missing parts from reference TRBV7-9 and TRBJ2-3): DTGVSQNPRHKITKRGQNVTFRCDPISEHNRLYWYRQTLGQGPEFLTYFQNEAQLEKSRLLSDRFSAERPKGSFSTLEIQRTEQGDSAMYLCASSLGIEDTQYFGPGTRLTVL.

Only a few counts were recorded for this clonotype. The genes are TRBV7-6 and TRBJ2-2; D may correspond to TRBD1 or TRBD2 (6 bases each). CDR1 is SGHVS and CDR2 is FNYEAQ in the germline V gene. The CDR3 runs 16 residues. V was clipped by 0 bases and J by 3 bases, with 11 bases between them. This CDR3 is CASSLAGGSDTGELFF. The CDR3 DNA reads as TGTGCCAGCAGCTTAGCGGGGGGCTCGGACACCGGGGAGCTGTTTTTT.

The chain combines TRBV12-3 or TRBV12-4 with TRBJ1-3; D is uncertain. The CDR3 is 11 residues long. The ends were cut back, 3 bases at V and 13 bases at J, with 10 bases in the middle. CDR3 amino acids: CASSFYGVIYF. As DNA, the CDR3 is TGTGCCAGCAGTTTTTACGGGGTGATATATTTT.

This clonotype has a count of ten or more. The gene calls are TRBV7-9 and TRBJ2-1; D may be TRBD1 (6 bases). The V and J ends lost 0 bases and 3 bases respectively, with 9 bases between them. The V gene's germline CDR1 is SEHNR and CDR2 FQNEAQ (reference sequence). The CDR3 totals 15 residues. The CDR3 sequence is CASSLAAGVYNEQFF. The CDR3 region has the DNA TGTGCCAGCAGCTTAGCGGCAGGGGTCTACAATGAGCAGTTCTTC. The entire variable domain, with the rest obtained from reference TRBV7-9 and TRBJ2-1, is as follows: DTGVSQNPRHKITKRGQNVTFRCDPISEHNRLYWYRQTLGQGPEFLTYFQNEAQLEKSRLLSDRFSAERPKGSFSTLEIQRTEQGDSAMYLCASSLAAGVYNEQFFGPGTRLTVL.

This clonotype was counted many times. J is TRBJ2-3 and V is TRBV5-1, with D unresolved. Trimming cost V 2 bases and J 1 base, with 11 bases left between them. The CDR3 loop spans 15 amino acids. Germline CDR1 SGHRS, CDR2 YFSETQ. The CDR3 sequence: CASSFGWPGTDTQYF. CDR3 nucleotide sequence: TGCGCCAGCAGCTTTGGCTGGCCCGGCACAGATACGCAGTATTTT.

The chain employs TRBV28 and TRBJ1-2; unclear D gene. Looked up from germline, CDR1 is MDHEN and CDR2 is SYDVKM. The CDR3 runs to 12 residues. V shed 8 bases and J shed 2 bases, with 9 bases lying between them. The CDR3 region is CASLRENYGYTF. CDR3 coding DNA: TGTGCCAGCCTCCGGGAGAACTATGGCTACACCTTC.